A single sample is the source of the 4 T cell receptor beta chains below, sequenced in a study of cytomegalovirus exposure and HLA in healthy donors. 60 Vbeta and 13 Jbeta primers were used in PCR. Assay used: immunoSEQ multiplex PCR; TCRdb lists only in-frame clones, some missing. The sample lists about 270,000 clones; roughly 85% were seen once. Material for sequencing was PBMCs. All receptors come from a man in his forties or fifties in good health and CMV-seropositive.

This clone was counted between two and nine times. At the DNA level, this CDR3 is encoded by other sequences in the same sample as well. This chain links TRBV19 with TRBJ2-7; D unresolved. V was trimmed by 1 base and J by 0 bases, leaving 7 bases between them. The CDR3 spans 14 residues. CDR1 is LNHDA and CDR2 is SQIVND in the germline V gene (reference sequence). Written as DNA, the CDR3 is TGTGCCAGTAGTATAGGGCGGAGCTCCTACGAGCAGTACTTC. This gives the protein CASSIGRSSYEQYF.

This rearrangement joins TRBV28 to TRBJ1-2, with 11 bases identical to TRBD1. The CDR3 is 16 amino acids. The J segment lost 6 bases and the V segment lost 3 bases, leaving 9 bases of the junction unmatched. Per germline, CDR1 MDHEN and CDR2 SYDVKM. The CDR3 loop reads CASSLNPGQGADGYTF. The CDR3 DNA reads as TGTGCCAGCAGTTTGAACCCTGGACAGGGGGCTGATGGCTACACCTTC.

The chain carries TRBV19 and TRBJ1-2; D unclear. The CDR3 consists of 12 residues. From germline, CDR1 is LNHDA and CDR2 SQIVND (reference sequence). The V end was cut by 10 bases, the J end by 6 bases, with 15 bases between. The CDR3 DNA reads TGTGCCACGGAGAGGTTTCCCGATGGCTACACCTTC. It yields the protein CATERFPDGYTF.

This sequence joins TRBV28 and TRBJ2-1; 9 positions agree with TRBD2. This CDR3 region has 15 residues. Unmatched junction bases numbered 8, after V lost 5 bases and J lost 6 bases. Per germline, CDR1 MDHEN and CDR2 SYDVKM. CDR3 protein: CASSPRLAGFNEQFF. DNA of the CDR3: TGTGCCAGCAGTCCCCGGCTAGCGGGATTCAATGAGCAGTTCTTC.